This T cell receptor (beta chain) was captured in a study of OX40 agonist ivuxolimab in advanced cancers. Overall study: The dose-escalation cohort had hepatocellular carcinoma, melanoma, renal cell or head and neck cancer. Enrollees could have had prior anti-PD-1, anti-PD-L1 or anti-CTLA-4 therapy, which approximately 40% had received.

The CDR3 consists of 16 residues. Looked up from germline, CDR1 is MDHEN and CDR2 is SYDVKM. Using immunoSEQ multiplex PCR, the repertoire was profiled, and TCRdb retains in-frame clones only, with some absent. The table lists around 15,000 clones, over 80% of them singletons, with around an eighth in the top ten. This receptor was obtained from an adult with an advanced solid tumor such as melanoma, head and neck, liver or kidney cancer. Sequences were derived from CD4+ or CD8+ T cells sorted from blood, sampled in a trial of the OX40 agonist ivuxolimab. The chain has TRBV28 and TRBJ2-5; 8 bases map to TRBD2. The DNA end favors TRBJ2-7, so the J call may be wrong. The CDR3 nucleotides are TGTGCCAGCAGTTTATCCGGCGGGACTAGCTCCTACGAGCAGTACTTC. Encoded protein: CASSLSGGTSSYEQYF.